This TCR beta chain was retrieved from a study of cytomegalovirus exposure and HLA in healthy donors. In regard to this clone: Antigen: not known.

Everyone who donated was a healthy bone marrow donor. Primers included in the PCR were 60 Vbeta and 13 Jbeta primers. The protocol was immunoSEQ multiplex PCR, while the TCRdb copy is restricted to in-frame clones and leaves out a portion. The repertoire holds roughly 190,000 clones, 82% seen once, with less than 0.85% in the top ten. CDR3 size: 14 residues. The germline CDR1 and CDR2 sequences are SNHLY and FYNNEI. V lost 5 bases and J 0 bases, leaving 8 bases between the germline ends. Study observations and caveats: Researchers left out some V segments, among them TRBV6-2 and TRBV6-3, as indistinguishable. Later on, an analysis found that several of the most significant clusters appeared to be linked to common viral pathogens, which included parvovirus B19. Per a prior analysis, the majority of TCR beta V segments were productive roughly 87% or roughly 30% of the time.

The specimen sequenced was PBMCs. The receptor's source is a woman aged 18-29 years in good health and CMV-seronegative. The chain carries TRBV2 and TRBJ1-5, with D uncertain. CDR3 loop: CASSRGDSNQPQHF. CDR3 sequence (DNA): TGTGCCAGCAGTCGAGGAGATAGCAATCAGCCCCAGCATTTT. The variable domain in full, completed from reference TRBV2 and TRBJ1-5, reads EPEVTQTPSHQVTQMGQEVILRCVPISNHLYFYWYRQILGQKVEFLVSFYNNEISEKSEIFDDQFSVERPDGSNFTLKIRSTKLEDSAMYFCASSRGDSNQPQHFGDGTRLSIL.